This TCR beta chain is drawn from a study of T cell responses to AZD1222 COVID-19 vaccine. Regarding the study as a whole: The donor cohort was predominantly white British with a female majority, and clonal diversity may have been underestimated.

This clone was seen only a few times. Antigen specificity is unknown. Assay: immunoSEQ multiplex PCR; the TCRdb copy retains only in-frame clones and omits some. The sample contains more than 100,000 clones, approximately 89% of which appear only once. The sample here was peripheral blood, taken on day 0 of AZD1222 vaccination. The clonotype comes from an adult in good health.

The CDR3 reads CASSVGLGVTEAFF. The CDR3 DNA is TGCGCCAGCAGCGTAGGATTAGGGGTCACTGAAGCTTTCTTT. This chain uses TRBV5-1 with TRBJ1-1; weak D call: TRBD1 (5 bases). The CDR3 totals 14 residues. The germline V and J ends were trimmed by 4 bases and 4 bases, with 14 bases remaining between them. Germline V gene data show CDR1 as SGHRS and CDR2 as YFSETQ.